What follows describes a single T cell receptor beta chain. Its antigen is unknown. This sample stems from a study of monozygotic twins with cystic fibrosis. Study-level information: With about 16 PCR cycles, barcoded libraries came from around 3 micrograms of fragmented DNA.

General study points: Shared CDR3 numbers were not associated with age, concordance or severity.

V gave up 4 bases and J gave up 2 bases, with 18 bases separating them. The germline gives CDR1 SGDLS, CDR2 YYNGEE. The CDR3 is 16 residues long. Sequencing used immunoSEQ multiplex PCR; TCRdb keeps in-frame clones, though not all of them. Of about 24,000 clones in the sample, less than 95% were seen once. The sequenced material came from blood. The sequence came from a girl under 10 years old with cystic fibrosis. This chain connects TRBV9 to TRBJ1-2, with D uncertain. CDR3 sequence: CASSPTIVSMNYGYTF. CDR3 nucleotides: TGTGCCAGCAGCCCCACTATTGTTTCGATGAACTATGGCTACACCTTC.